One sample yielded the 13 T cell receptor beta chains listed below, sequenced in a study of cytomegalovirus exposure and HLA in healthy donors. Vbeta (60) and Jbeta (13) primers were used in the PCR. Profiling relied on immunoSEQ multiplex PCR, and the TCRdb table lists in-frame clones only, not all of them. The data hold roughly 100,000 clones, with roughly 79% observed a single time. Sequencing was carried out using PBMCs. These receptors all stem from a man in his forties in good health and CMV-seronegative.

This clone was observed a handful of times. This chain links TRBV5-1 with TRBJ1-1, with D unclear. In germline, CDR1 is SGHRS, CDR2 YFSETQ. The length of the CDR3 is 13 residues. Trimming left V 0 bases short and J 2 bases short, with 5 bases between. CDR3 DNA sequence: TGCGCCAGCAGCTTGGGGCCCAACACTGAAGCTTTCTTT. Encoded protein: CASSLGPNTEAFF.

This clone was observed a few times. V gene TRBV29-1 combines with J gene TRBJ2-3, with 11 nucleotides matching TRBD2. V dropped 7 bases and J dropped 1; count of bases not matched to a gene: 4. Germline V lookup: CDR1 SQVTM, CDR2 ANQGSEA. The CDR3 consists of 14 residues. DNA for the CDR3: TGCAGCGCCAGGACTAGCGGGCGCACAGATACGCAGTATTTT. Its protein is CSARTSGRTDTQYF.

The chain uses TRBV11-3 and TRBJ2-7, with TRBD1 as a possible D gene (6 bases). The CDR3 is made up of 14 amino acids. CDR1 is SGHNT and CDR2 is YENEEA in the germline V gene. The V end lost 5 bases, the J end lost 4 bases, and 15 bases lay between the germline ends. CDR3 loop: CASSQPRGQYEQYF. CDR3 nucleotides: TGTGCCAGCAGCCAGCCTCGGGGACAATACGAGCAGTACTTC.

This chain uses TRBV27 with TRBJ2-6; maybe TRBD2 (5 bases). Germline V gene sequence: CDR1 MNHEY, CDR2 SMNVEV (reference sequence). V lost 5 bases to trimming and J lost 2 bases, with 10 bases between them. The CDR3 loop spans 15 amino acids. The CDR3 sequence: CASSAGLAGANVLTF. The CDR3 DNA follows: TGTGCCAGCAGTGCGGGCCTCGCTGGGGCCAACGTCCTGACTTTC.

The CDR3 reads CASSPNNPAAQYF. The CDR3, as DNA: TGTGCCAGCTCACCTAACAACCCGGCGGCGCAGTATTTT. The rearrangement joins TRBV18 to TRBJ2-3; D unclear. V was cut by 3 bases and J by 10 bases, with 14 bases left in between. Per the germline V gene, CDR1 is KGHSH and CDR2 is LQKENI. The CDR3 has 13 residues. The full variable domain, with the rest looked up from reference TRBV18 and TRBJ2-3, is NAGVMQNPRHLVRRRGQEARLRCSPMKGHSHVYWYRQLPEEGLKFMVYLQKENIIDESGMPKERFSAEFPKEGPSILRIQQVVRGDSAAYFCASSPNNPAAQYFGPGTRLTVL.

The V and J genes are TRBV7-9 and TRBJ2-7; D is possibly TRBD2 (6 bases). The CDR3 is 15 amino acids. V was pared by 3 bases and J by 3 bases, with 15 bases between. Germline V gives CDR1 SEHNR, CDR2 FQNEAQ (reference sequence). Here the CDR3 reads CASSFTPAGYYEQYF. The CDR3 DNA sequence: TGTGCCAGCAGCTTTACCCCAGCGGGTTACTACGAGCAGTACTTC.

The chain is built from TRBV28 and TRBJ2-3, with a possible D match to TRBD1 (6 bases). The CDR3 is made up of 17 amino acids. Deletions cut 2 bases from V and 0 bases from J, with 15 bases between. Germline-derived CDR1 and CDR2 are MDHEN and SYDVKM. CDR3 region: CASSLRSQGTSTDTQYF. The CDR3 coding sequence is TGTGCCAGCAGTTTAAGGTCACAGGGCACTAGCACAGATACGCAGTATTTT. Based on the CDR3 plus reference TRBV28 and TRBJ2-3, the full variable domain is DVKVTQSSRYLVKRTGEKVFLECVQDMDHENMFWYRQDPGLGLRLIYFSYDVKMKEKGDIPEGYSVSREKKERFSLILESASTNQTSMYLCASSLRSQGTSTDTQYFGPGTRLTVL.

Here the CDR3 DNA reads TGTGCCAGCAGTCCACCGGGACAGGGGCTAAATGAGCAGTTCTTC. It is translated as CASSPPGQGLNEQFF. V gene TRBV6-4 combines with J gene TRBJ2-1, with 10 bases matching TRBD1. The ends lost 5 bases at V and 7 bases at J; junction bases unmatched: 8. CDR3 length equals 15 residues. Germline V lookup: CDR1 MRHNA, CDR2 SNTAGT.

J is TRBJ2-1 and V is TRBV9; no definite D call. Per the germline V gene, CDR1 is SGDLS and CDR2 is YYNGEE. This CDR3 comprises 15 residues. V lost 3 bases and J 9 bases, leaving 19 bases between the germline ends. The CDR3 bases are TGTGCCAGCAGCGAACTCCTCGACTTGCGCGGTGAGCAGTTCTTC. Translating it yields CASSELLDLRGEQFF.

The CDR3: CVRSLATSGSCEQYF. The CDR3 nucleotides are TGTGTCAGAAGCTTAGCGACTAGCGGGAGTTGCGAGCAGTACTTC. The chain employs TRBV7-5 and TRBJ2-7; the D call of TRBD2 is as the table states it, not checked on the DNA. TRBV7-5 corresponds to a pseudogene. CDR3 length: 15 residues.

The chain carries TRBV2 and TRBJ1-2; 7 positions agree with TRBD1. This CDR3 is built from 15 residues. CDR1 and CDR2 (germline): SNHLY, FYNNEI. V trimming: 0 bases; J trimming: 7 bases; junction bases outside the gene matches: 8. The CDR3 DNA reads as TGTGCCAGCAGTGAAGCCCCCACAGGGGTTTCTGGCTACACCTTC. It yields the protein CASSEAPTGVSGYTF.

The CDR3 loop is CASSSAGQGAIEQYF. Written as DNA, the CDR3 is TGTGCCAGCAGCTCCGCGGGACAGGGGGCGATCGAGCAGTACTTC. The chain is built from TRBV28 and TRBJ2-7, with 12 positions matching TRBD1. This CDR3 spans 15 amino acids. The V gene's germline CDR1 is MDHEN and CDR2 SYDVKM. The J segment lost 6 bases and the V segment lost 6 bases, leaving 9 bases of the junction unmatched.

The rearrangement uses TRBV5-6 and TRBJ2-7; TRBD1 might be the D (6 bases). The germline CDR1 and CDR2 sequences are SGHDT and YYEEEE. The V gene lost 4 bases and the J gene lost 3 bases, with 8 bases spanning the gap. This CDR3 region has 12 residues. The CDR3 protein is CASSKQGYEQYF. The CDR3 DNA follows: TGTGCCAGCAGCAAACAGGGCTACGAGCAGTACTTC.